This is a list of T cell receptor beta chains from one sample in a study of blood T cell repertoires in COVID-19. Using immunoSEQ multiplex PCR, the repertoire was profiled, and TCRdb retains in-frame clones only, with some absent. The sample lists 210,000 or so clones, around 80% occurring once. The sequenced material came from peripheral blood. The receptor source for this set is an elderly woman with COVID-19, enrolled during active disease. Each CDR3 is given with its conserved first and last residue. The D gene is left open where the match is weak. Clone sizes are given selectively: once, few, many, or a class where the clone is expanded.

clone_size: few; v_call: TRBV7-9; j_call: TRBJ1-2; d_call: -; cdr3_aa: CASSSRQAGYTF; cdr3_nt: TGTGCCAGCAGCTCTCGACAGGCGGGCTACACCTTC
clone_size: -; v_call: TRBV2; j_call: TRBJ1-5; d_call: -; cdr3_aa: CASNIWANQPQHF; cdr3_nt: TGTGCCAGCAATATTTGGGCCAATCAGCCCCAGCATTTT
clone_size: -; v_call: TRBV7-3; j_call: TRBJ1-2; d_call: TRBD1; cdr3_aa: CASSLPQGEGYTF; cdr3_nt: TGTGCCAGCAGCCTGCCCCAGGGGGAGGGCTACACCTTC
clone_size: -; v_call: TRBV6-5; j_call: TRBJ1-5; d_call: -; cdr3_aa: CASRIRQSNQPQHF; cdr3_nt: TGTGCCAGCAGAATAAGACAGAGCAATCAGCCCCAGCATTTT
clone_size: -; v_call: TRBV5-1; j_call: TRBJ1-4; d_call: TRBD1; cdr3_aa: CASSLGQGSEKLFF; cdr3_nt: TGCGCCAGCAGCTTAGGACAGGGGTCAGAAAAACTGTTTTTT
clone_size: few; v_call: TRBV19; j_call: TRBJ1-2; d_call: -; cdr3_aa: CASSMRAANYGYTF; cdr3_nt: TGTGCCAGTAGTATGAGGGCAGCTAACTATGGCTACACCTTC
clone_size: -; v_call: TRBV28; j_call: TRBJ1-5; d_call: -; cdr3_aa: CASSPPQGMVGLYQHF; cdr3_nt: TGTGCCAGCAGCCCCCCCCAGGGAATGGTGGGACTTTACCAGCATTTT
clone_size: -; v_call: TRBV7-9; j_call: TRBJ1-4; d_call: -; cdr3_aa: CASSFRATNEKLFF; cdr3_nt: TGTGCCAGCAGCTTCAGGGCTACTAATGAAAAACTGTTTTTT
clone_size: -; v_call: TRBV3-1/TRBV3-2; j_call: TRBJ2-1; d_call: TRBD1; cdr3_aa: CASSRASGTGVDEQFF; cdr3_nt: TGTGCCAGCAGCCGCGCCTCCGGGACAGGGGTCGATGAGCAGTTCTTC
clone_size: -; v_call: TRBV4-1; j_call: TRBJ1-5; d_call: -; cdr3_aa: CASSQQGQGPQHF; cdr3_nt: TGCGCCAGCAGCCAACAGGGCCAAGGGCCCCAGCATTTT
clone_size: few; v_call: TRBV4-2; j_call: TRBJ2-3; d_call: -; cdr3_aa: CASSQGGGDTQYF; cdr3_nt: TGTGCCAGCAGCCAAGGGGGAGGAGATACGCAGTATTTT